These 2 T cell receptor beta chains were sequenced from one sample in a study of T-cell memory formation after mild COVID-19. TCRdb processed the 5' RACE reads anew with MiXCR; each CDR3 protein has one entry. In the table there are approximately 300,000 distinct CDR3 sequences, about 15% of which are singletons. Sequencing was performed on PBMCs or a T cell subset sorted from them (not recorded which). These receptors were taken from a man in his late teens or twenties who had mild COVID-19 (a few samples of this study predate the infection). Cell type and time point are not known.

This clonotype was observed a handful of times. V is TRBV20-1 and J is TRBJ2-3, with a possible D match to TRBD2 (6 bases). Germline V gene data show CDR1 as DFQATT and CDR2 as SNEGSKA (reference sequence). This CDR3 region has 14 residues. The ends were cut back, 0 bases at V and 6 bases at J, with 13 bases in the middle. The CDR3: CSARDQQAGDTQYF. CDR3 DNA: TGCAGTGCTAGAGATCAACAGGCGGGGGATACGCAGTATTTT.

This chain joins TRBV5-1 and TRBJ2-3; 12 positions agree with TRBD2. Trimming removed 2 bases from V and 2 bases from J; junction bases left unmatched: 3. CDR1 and CDR2 from the germline V gene are SGHRS and YFSETQ. CDR3 length: 16 amino acids. CDR3 coding DNA: TGCGCCAGCAGCTTCGGACTAGCGGGGTTCACAGATACGCAGTATTTT. Amino acid sequence: CASSFGLAGFTDTQYF.